This TCR beta chain was recovered during a study of identical twins. Study conclusions and caveats: Monozygotic twins shared more out-of-frame TCR alpha than recombination models predicted. For out-of-frame alpha sequences shared by twins, low generation probability was in excess.

Turning to this clonotype: What it binds is not known.

Trimming stripped 10 bases from V and 7 bases from J, with 19 bases between. Germline CDR1 MNHNS, CDR2 SASEGT. The CDR3 spans 14 residues. A universal primer site was created by template switching, with the cDNA bearing unique molecular identifiers. TCRdb ran MiXCR on the 5' RACE reads and lists one entry per CDR3 protein. This table has 450,000 or so distinct CDR3 sequences, 13% to 15% appearing once. The data were also submitted as part of a second study, on yellow fever vaccine responses in identical twins. From that paper: Twins' vaccine T cell responses were reported to seem partly convergent and partly personalized.

The source is a woman aged 18 to 35 in good health. The sequenced sample was CD4+ T cells sorted from blood. The J gene is TRBJ2-2, the V gene TRBV6-1; the D gene is possibly TRBD2 (5 bases). The CDR3 reads CATSGLGLGGELFF. In nucleotides, the CDR3 is TGTGCCACCAGCGGCTTGGGGTTGGGCGGGGAGCTGTTTTTT.